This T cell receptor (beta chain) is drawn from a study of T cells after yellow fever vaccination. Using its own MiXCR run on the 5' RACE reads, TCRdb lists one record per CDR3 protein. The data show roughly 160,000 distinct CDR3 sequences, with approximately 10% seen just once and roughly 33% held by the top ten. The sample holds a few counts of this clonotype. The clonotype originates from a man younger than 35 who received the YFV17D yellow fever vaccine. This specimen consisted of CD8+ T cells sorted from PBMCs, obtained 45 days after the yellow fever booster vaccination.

CDR3 protein: CASSVAYRTGWDTEAFF. The DNA of the CDR3 is TGTGCCAGCAGCGTAGCTTATCGTACAGGGTGGGACACTGAAGCTTTCTTT. V gene TRBV9 combines with J gene TRBJ1-1; possibly TRBD1 for D (6 bases). Looked up from germline, CDR1 is SGDLS and CDR2 is YYNGEE. The CDR3 runs to 17 residues. V lost 0 bases to trimming and J lost 3 bases, with 18 bases between them.